This T cell receptor beta chain comes out of a study of T cell responses to AZD1222 COVID-19 vaccine. Notes on this clone: Its antigen is not known.

The table came from immunoSEQ multiplex PCR; TCRdb's copy has only in-frame clones and leaves some out. The repertoire holds about 160,000 clones, with around 90% as singletons. Study results and caveats: The reported proportion of spike-specific TCRs targeting unmutated variant regions was nearly half.

The length of the CDR3 is 15 residues. The germline V gene encodes CDR1 LNHDA and CDR2 SQIVND (reference sequence). V was trimmed by 7 bases and J by 0 bases, leaving 13 bases between them. This material consisted of peripheral blood, taken 28 days after the second AZD1222 dose. J is TRBJ1-5 and V is TRBV19; D remains ambiguous. The TCR originated in an adult who received the AZD1222 COVID-19 vaccine. The CDR3 loop reads CASKVQVLSNQPQHF. In DNA, the CDR3 is TGTGCCAGTAAGGTCCAGGTACTTAGCAATCAGCCCCAGCATTTT.